One sample yielded the 23 T cell receptor beta chains listed below, sequenced in a study of T cell responses to AZD1222 COVID-19 vaccine. Here immunoSEQ multiplex PCR was the method, and the copy in TCRdb shows in-frame clones only, minus some. Of some 150,000 clones listed, about 91% are singletons. The specimen was peripheral blood, collected on day 0 of AZD1222 vaccination. These TCRs come from an adult in good health.

This clone was picked up one time. This chain joins TRBV7-9 and TRBJ1-6, with D possibly TRBD1 on 5 matching bases. From germline, CDR1 is SEHNR and CDR2 FQNEAQ (reference sequence). Trimming took off 1 base at V and 6 bases at J, with 7 bases between the two ends. The CDR3 sequence is 14 residues long. The CDR3 spells CASSLVGTNSPLHF. Here the CDR3 DNA reads TGTGCCAGCAGCTTAGTAGGGACTAATTCACCCCTCCACTTT.

The V and J genes are TRBV7-2 and TRBJ2-2; 12 bases agree with TRBD1. J was trimmed by 6 bases and V by 5 bases; bases with no gene match: 7. The CDR3 runs to 16 residues. Germline CDR1 is SGHTA and CDR2 is FQGNSA. CDR3 DNA sequence: TGTGCCAGCAGCCCAACGAGGGACAGGGGGCCCGGGGAGCTGTTTTTT. This encodes CASSPTRDRGPGELFF.

The chain has TRBV6-5 and TRBJ1-2, with D possibly being TRBD1 (6 bases). V lost 6 bases and J lost 8, with 13 bases in between. Germline CDR1 MNHEY, CDR2 SVGAGI. The CDR3 contains 12 residues. CDR3 DNA: TGTGCCAGCAGCTTCAGGGGCTGGGGCTACACCTTC. This sequence encodes CASSFRGWGYTF.

The CDR3 is CSVEGVRGLSTDTQYF. The DNA of the CDR3 is TGCAGCGTTGAAGGGGTCAGGGGCCTCTCCACAGATACGCAGTATTTT. The chain combines TRBV29-1 with TRBJ2-3; D perhaps matches TRBD1 (6 bases). From germline, CDR1 is SQVTM and CDR2 ANQGSEA. Trimming removed 1 base from V and 2 bases from J, with 16 bases in between. CDR3 length: 16 amino acids.

This clone was counted a few times. The V gene is TRBV12-5, the J gene TRBJ1-1; D remains ambiguous. Trimming removed 1 base at V and 4 bases at J, with 7 bases between. Germline loops: CDR1 LGHNT, CDR2 FRNRAP. The CDR3 runs to 13 residues. The CDR3 is CASGLGTATEAFF. CDR3 coding DNA: TGTGCTAGTGGTTTGGGTACGGCCACTGAAGCTTTCTTT. The full variable domain, in which reference TRBV12-5 and TRBJ1-1 provide the parts outside the CDR3, is DARVTQTPRHKVTEMGQEVTMRCQPILGHNTVFWYRQTMMQGLELLAYFRNRAPLDDSGMPKDRFSAEMPDATLATLKIQPSEPRDSAVYFCASGLGTATEAFFGQGTRLTVV.

The chain uses TRBV5-6 and TRBJ2-3, with D unresolved. The CDR3 is 13 residues long. Trimming shortened V by 4 bases and J by 4 bases, and 10 bases separated the two germline ends. CDR1 and CDR2 from the germline V gene are SGHDT and YYEEEE. The CDR3 nucleotides are TGTGCCAGCAGCAGGGCCTCGGCAGATACGCAGTATTTT. Translating gives CASSRASADTQYF.

J is TRBJ1-2 and V is TRBV11-2; the D is unclear. CDR1 and CDR2 (germline): SGHAT, FQNNGV. Between the trimmed V and J ends, which lost 1 base and 3 bases, there was a span of 12 bases. The CDR3 runs to 15 residues. CDR3 DNA: TGTGCCAGCAGCTTAGCCCAATACGCGGACTATGGCTACACCTTC. Translation: CASSLAQYADYGYTF. The full variable domain, in which reference TRBV11-2 and TRBJ1-2 provide the parts outside the CDR3, is EAGVAQSPRYKIIEKRQSVAFWCNPISGHATLYWYQQILGQGPKLLIQFQNNGVVDDSQLPKDRFSAERLKGVDSTLKIQPAKLEDSAVYLCASSLAQYADYGYTFGSGTRLTVV.

As DNA, the CDR3 is TGTGCCAGCACGTCCGGGACAGACAATGAGCAGTTCTTC. It encodes CASTSGTDNEQFF. The chain couples TRBV5-6 to TRBJ2-1, with 7 bases lining up with TRBD1. The CDR3 has 13 residues. Germline V gene data show CDR1 as SGHDT and CDR2 as YYEEEE. V dropped 6 bases and J dropped 5; count of bases not matched to a gene: 5.

This chain joins TRBV13 and TRBJ2-5; D is unclear. V was pared by 0 bases and J by 4 bases, with 12 bases between. The CDR3 is made up of 15 amino acids. Germline loops: CDR1 PRHDT, CDR2 FYEKMQ (reference sequence). The DNA of the CDR3 is TGTGCCAGCAGCTTAGGCCTCGACTGGGGAGAGACCCAGTACTTC. Protein: CASSLGLDWGETQYF.

The chain uses TRBV7-9 and TRBJ1-6; D gene uncertain. V was pared by 1 base and J by 6 bases, with 13 bases between. Germline V gene data show CDR1 as SEHNR and CDR2 as FQNEAQ (reference sequence). The CDR3 runs to 16 residues. The CDR3 is CASSLVMRPLNSPLHF. The CDR3 nucleotides are TGTGCCAGCAGCTTAGTAATGCGACCGCTTAATTCACCCCTCCACTTT.

V and J are TRBV15 and TRBJ1-2; D not resolved. V lost 0 bases and J lost 10, with 9 bases in between. CDR1 and CDR2 (germline): LNHNV, YYDKDF (reference sequence). CDR3 length: 12 amino acids. CDR3: CATSRDTSNYTF. CDR3 bases: TGTGCCACCAGCAGAGATACGTCAAACTACACCTTC.

The chain combines TRBV28 with TRBJ2-6, with 10 bases lining up with TRBD1. The CDR3 is 18 residues long. With 5 bases clipped from V and 0 bases from J, the junction kept 7 bases outside the gene matches. Germline loops: CDR1 MDHEN, CDR2 SYDVKM. The CDR3 loop is CASSTRTGGTSGANVLTF. In nucleotides, the CDR3 is TGTGCCAGCAGTACCAGGACAGGGGGGACCTCTGGGGCCAACGTCCTGACTTTC.

The rearrangement links TRBV18 to TRBJ2-6; the D gene could be TRBD1 or TRBD2 (5 bases each). CDR3 length equals 15 residues. CDR1 and CDR2 from the germline V gene are KGHSH and LQKENI. The germline V and J ends were trimmed by 4 bases and 0 bases, with 7 bases remaining between them. Written as DNA, the CDR3 is TGTGCCAGCTCACAGGGGAGCTCTGGGGCCAACGTCCTGACTTTC. It encodes CASSQGSSGANVLTF.

This chain links TRBV5-4 with TRBJ1-2, with a possible D match to TRBD1 (6 bases). CDR1 is SGHNT, CDR2 YYREEE, per germline (reference sequence). CDR3 length: 13 residues. Trimming took 4 bases from V and 4 from J, leaving 11 bases between them. The CDR3 reads CASSLDRTYGYTF. CDR3 DNA: TGTGCCAGCAGCCTGGACAGAACCTATGGCTACACCTTC.

This rearrangement joins TRBV12-3 or TRBV12-4 to TRBJ1-1; D uncertain. V lost 3 bases and J 2 bases, leaving 7 bases between the germline ends. The CDR3 covers 13 residues. In DNA, the CDR3 is TGTGCCAGCAGTTTGAACAGAAACACTGAAGCTTTCTTT. It is translated as CASSLNRNTEAFF.

The V gene is TRBV14, the J gene TRBJ1-6; no firm D call. The V end was cut by 4 bases, the J end by 6 bases, with 10 bases between. CDR1 is SGHDN, CDR2 FVKESK, per germline. The CDR3 runs to 14 residues. The CDR3 reads CASSPVLSNSPLHF. The CDR3 region has the DNA TGTGCCAGCAGCCCAGTCCTTAGTAATTCACCCCTCCACTTT.

The chain carries TRBV30 and TRBJ1-1, with no clear D. The CDR3 loop spans 13 amino acids. Germline V gene lookup returns CDR1 GTSNPN and CDR2 SVGIG (reference sequence). Trimming left V 0 bases short and J 5 bases short, with 10 bases between. The CDR3: CAWSVLRDTEAFF. CDR3 nucleotide sequence: TGTGCCTGGAGTGTACTTAGGGATACTGAAGCTTTCTTT.

The V gene is TRBV5-1, the J gene TRBJ1-1, with unresolved D. Germline-derived CDR1 and CDR2 are SGHRS and YFSETQ. Trimming took off 3 bases at V and 1 base at J, with 10 bases between the two ends. This CDR3 is built from 14 residues. The CDR3 here is CASSSRNQNTEAFF. The CDR3, as DNA: TGCGCCAGCAGCTCGAGAAACCAGAACACTGAAGCTTTCTTT.

The V gene is TRBV11-3, the J gene TRBJ2-5; a weak D match, TRBD2 (5 bases). Germline loops: CDR1 SGHNT, CDR2 YENEEA. V lost 3 bases to trimming and J lost 5 bases, with 10 bases between them. CDR3 length equals 13 residues. The CDR3 coding sequence is TGTGCCAGCAGCTTCGGGATGGATGAGACCCAGTACTTC. Its translation: CASSFGMDETQYF.

The chain links TRBV24-1 to TRBJ2-7, with TRBD1 as a possible D gene (5 bases). Germline V gene sequence: CDR1 KGHDR, CDR2 SFDVKD. CDR3 length: 14 residues. The germline V and J ends were trimmed by 9 bases and 4 bases, with 18 bases remaining between them. CDR3: CATPKKDKQYEQYF. The CDR3 coding sequence is TGTGCCACCCCAAAGAAGGACAAACAATACGAGCAGTACTTC.

The chain links TRBV12-2 to TRBJ2-7; TRBD2, the table's D call, lacks a check against the DNA. TRBV12-2 is described as a pseudogene. The CDR3 consists of 14 residues. The CDR3 coding sequence is TGTGCAAGTCGCTACCACCTTAGCCCCTACGAGCAGTACTTC. Amino acids: CASRYHLSPYEQYF.

The genes are TRBV18 and TRBJ1-1; maybe TRBD1 (6 bases). The CDR3 is made up of 17 amino acids. The ends were cut back, 2 bases at V and 0 bases at J, with 16 bases in the middle. Germline values: CDR1 KGHSH, CDR2 LQKENI. The CDR3 loop reads CASSPGSGGGMNTEAFF. The CDR3 coding sequence is TGTGCCAGCTCACCAGGGTCCGGGGGCGGAATGAACACTGAAGCTTTCTTT.

The V gene is TRBV7-8, the J gene TRBJ1-2, with 10 bases matching TRBD1. Unmatched junction bases numbered 16, after V lost 4 bases and J lost 8 bases. Germline lookup yields CDR1 SGHVS and CDR2 FQNEAQ. CDR3 length: 17 amino acids. The DNA for the CDR3 is TGTGCCAGCAGCTCTGGGGGGACAGGGGCTGGGATAGCGGGCTACACCTTC. Its translation: CASSSGGTGAGIAGYTF.